This TCR beta chain was documented in a study of PD-L1 blockade in urothelial cancer (dated by TCRdb to about 2017). Context from the whole study: All patients started therapy in about 2014 and received atezolizumab 1,200 mg intravenously every 3 weeks. Blood samples were analyzed at 3 weeks after treatment start (second dose) and at 6 weeks after treatment start. In the same patients who had TCR sequencing, pretreatment tumors also underwent whole exome sequencing and RNA sequencing. The study was an exploratory multi-omic analysis of somatic, immune and clinical correlates of response to PD-L1 blockade with atezolizumab in urothelial cancer. Patients had an ECOG performance status of 0 or 1 and had received between 0 and 3 prior chemotherapy regimens. Blood samples yielded a median of roughly 150,000 T cells and tens of thousands of unique TCRs, with median clonality roughly 0.085. Pretreatment tumor samples, along with matched peripheral blood collected serially before and after atezolizumab treatment, underwent TCR sequencing. Approximately 30 patients had pretreatment blood TCR-seq, some 24 had at least one posttreatment blood collection, and some 24 had tumor TCR-seq. Durable clinical benefit was achieved by nine patients and was not achieved by 20 patients. Durable clinical benefit was defined as a progression-free survival longer than 6 months, and TCR features were additionally tested against progression-free survival and overall survival. About nine tenths of the roughly 30 patients were males with bladder-origin urothelial cancer, and about 60% of the roughly 30 reported a prior smoking history.

CDR1 and CDR2 are read off the germline V gene (reference sequence) as SEHNR and FQNEAQ. Its CDR3 holds 15 amino acids, cysteine through phenylalanine. The entry retains the CDR3 DNA only, 45 bases that are in frame from base 1. Relative to germline, V is 1 base shorter and J is 1 base shorter, with 10 bases between their ends. The meaning of the sample's time point label: pretreatment peripheral blood. The cohort comprised around 31 patients with locally advanced or metastatic urothelial carcinoma treated at Memorial Sloan Kettering on a trial protocol. Peripheral blood mononuclear cells were collected pretreatment and during treatment, with between 1 and 8 total time points obtained per patient. The Qiagen DNeasy Blood extraction kit was used to purify genomic DNA from total PBMCs and from tumor samples. PBMCs were collected pretreatment and during treatment, and were isolated and stored as previously described.

In regard to this clone: The clone's antigen remains unknown. Base qualities are not recorded, but no much larger clone differs from it by a single base.

The investigation overall reported the following: Small sample size (n ≈ 27) and many exploratory analyses mean the results are intended to be hypothesis-generating. Improved progression-free and overall survival was associated with having pretreatment peripheral blood TCR clonality below the median. Patients with durable benefit showed greater expansion of tumor-associated TCR clones in peripheral blood 3 weeks after starting treatment (n of about 20, p = 0.022).

Synthetic TCR analog templates were spiked into each PCR so that absolute template abundance could be estimated from read counts. Using the immunoSEQ assay, TCRbeta CDR3 regions were amplified from genomic DNA with bias-controlled V and J gene primers. Sequencing of rearranged TCRbeta segments was performed at approximately 20X coverage. Turning to the authors' computational methods: Clustering was used to correct sequencing errors, and CDR3s were annotated against IMGT so that V, D and J genes could be assigned. Downstream analyses used only productive TCRbeta rearrangements and left out out-of-frame or stop-codon sequences. To compute clonality, Shannon entropy was normalized by the log of the number of unique productive sequences and then subtracted from one. Fisher's exact test with Benjamini-Hochberg correction, at a threshold of adjusted p below 0.01, was used to find clones that differed between time points or between blood and tumor. TCRdb holds this immuneACCESS table with in-frame rearrangements only. Some clones are missing; in checked studies, unresolved V genes explain under half, and the rest has no known cause. V, J and clone size are those of that table, while D and trimming were read from the DNA. The sample table records fewer than 65,000 clones; roughly nine tenths of these occur just once. Of the sample, over 12% falls within the top ten clones.

The TCR comes from an older woman with urothelial cancer. Sequencing used PBMCs, obtained around atezolizumab (anti-PD-L1) treatment. Here the chain combines TRBV7-9 and TRBJ1-1; TRBD1 is a weak D gene call, 6 bases matching. The CDR3 is CASSLGRDTNTEAFF. The nucleotide sequence is given as TGTGCCAGCAGCTTAGGACGGGACACGAACACTGAAGCTTTCTTT. Where the CDR3 stops, the reference TRBV7-9 and TRBJ1-1 genes take over; the full variable domain is DTGVSQNPRHKITKRGQNVTFRCDPISEHNRLYWYRQTLGQGPEFLTYFQNEAQLEKSRLLSDRFSAERPKGSFSTLEIQRTEQGDSAMYLCASSLGRDTNTEAFFGQGTRLTVV.